A selection of T cell receptor beta chains follows, all from one sample in a study of beta chain features in type 1 diabetes. Using immunoSEQ multiplex PCR, the repertoire was profiled, and TCRdb retains in-frame clones only, with some absent. The table records some 660,000 clones, around an eighth of them present only once. Sequencing used naive CD4+ T cells from blood. All receptors derive from a man in his late teens or twenties with type 1 diabetes. Each CDR3 is given with its conserved first and last residue. The order of the fields is J gene, clone size, D gene, V gene, CDR3 DNA, CDR3 protein. D genes are given only for firm matches. Some rows have no size entry. The others give once, few or many, or a class for an expanded clone.

j_call: TRBJ2-3
clone_size: -
d_call: TRBD2
v_call: TRBV11-1
cdr3_nt: TGTGCCAGCAGCCCCAGGACTAGCGGCGCCCCTCGCACAGATACGCAGTATTTT
cdr3_aa: CASSPRTSGAPRTDTQYF

j_call: TRBJ2-7
clone_size: -
d_call: -
v_call: TRBV30
cdr3_nt: TGTGCCTGCAGTTCGGGGTATGGGTCCTACGAGCAGTACTTC
cdr3_aa: CACSSGYGSYEQYF

j_call: TRBJ1-3
clone_size: -
d_call: -
v_call: TRBV9
cdr3_nt: TGTGCCAGCAGCCCTCAACACAGGTCCTCTGGAAACACCATATATTTT
cdr3_aa: CASSPQHRSSGNTIYF

j_call: TRBJ2-5
clone_size: -
d_call: -
v_call: TRBV7-7
cdr3_nt: TGTGCTAGCAGCCCCCTCGCAGGGCAGTACTTC
cdr3_aa: CASSPLAGQYF

j_call: TRBJ1-5
clone_size: few
d_call: TRBD1
v_call: TRBV18
cdr3_nt: TGTGCCAGCTCACCCCAGGAGGGGGCTGGTCAGCCCCAGCATTTT
cdr3_aa: CASSPQEGAGQPQHF

j_call: TRBJ1-4
clone_size: few
d_call: -
v_call: TRBV29-1
cdr3_nt: TGCAGCGTTGCCAGGGATAATGAAAAACTGTTTTTT
cdr3_aa: CSVARDNEKLFF

j_call: TRBJ2-2
clone_size: few
d_call: -
v_call: TRBV30
cdr3_nt: TGTGCCTGGACCTCCGTAAGCGGGGAGCTGTTTTTT
cdr3_aa: CAWTSVSGELFF

j_call: TRBJ2-6
clone_size: few
d_call: -
v_call: TRBV6-1
cdr3_nt: TGTGCCAGCAGTGGCGTAAGGGGGGATCTTCGGGCCAACGTCCTGACTTTC
cdr3_aa: CASSGVRGDLRANVLTF

j_call: TRBJ2-5
clone_size: few
d_call: -
v_call: TRBV2
cdr3_nt: TGTGCCAGCTCGATCGGGCTGCGCCAAGAGACCCAGTACTTC
cdr3_aa: CASSIGLRQETQYF

j_call: TRBJ2-1
clone_size: few
d_call: TRBD2
v_call: TRBV4-1
cdr3_nt: TGCGCCAGCAGCAAACGGACTAGCGGGAGCCGGGATGAGCAGTTCTTC
cdr3_aa: CASSKRTSGSRDEQFF

j_call: TRBJ2-1
clone_size: few
d_call: -
v_call: TRBV7-9
cdr3_nt: TGTGCCAGCAGCTCGCCTAGAAATGTGCGGAATGAGCAGTTCTTC
cdr3_aa: CASSSPRNVRNEQFF

j_call: TRBJ2-5
clone_size: -
d_call: -
v_call: TRBV5-1
cdr3_nt: TGCGCCAGCAGCTTCCTCGGGACACGCCAAGAGACCCAGTACTTC
cdr3_aa: CASSFLGTRQETQYF

j_call: TRBJ2-7
clone_size: -
d_call: TRBD1
v_call: TRBV27
cdr3_nt: TGTGCCAGCAGTACAATACAGGGGTCTTCCTACGAGCAGTACTTC
cdr3_aa: CASSTIQGSSYEQYF

j_call: TRBJ2-1
clone_size: -
d_call: TRBD1
v_call: TRBV28
cdr3_nt: TGTGCCAGCACTACCGGGACAGGGCCTCTAGGGAAGTTCTTC
cdr3_aa: CASTTGTGPLGKFF

j_call: TRBJ1-5
clone_size: -
d_call: TRBD1
v_call: TRBV29-1
cdr3_nt: TGCAGCGTTCGCGGACAGGGTTTCAATCAGCCCCAGCATTTT
cdr3_aa: CSVRGQGFNQPQHF

j_call: TRBJ2-5
clone_size: few
d_call: -
v_call: TRBV4-1
cdr3_nt: TGCGCCAGCAGCCAAGGGGCTCGGGGATCCACGTTAAGAGAGACCCAGTACTTC
cdr3_aa: CASSQGARGSTLRETQYF

j_call: TRBJ1-1
clone_size: few
d_call: TRBD1
v_call: TRBV19
cdr3_nt: TGTGCCAGTAGCCGACAGGGATTGGTAGCTTTCTTT
cdr3_aa: CASSRQGLVAFF

j_call: TRBJ2-3
clone_size: few
d_call: -
v_call: TRBV10-3
cdr3_nt: TGTGCCAGTCAGGGATTTGGCACAGATACGCAGTATTTT
cdr3_aa: CASQGFGTDTQYF